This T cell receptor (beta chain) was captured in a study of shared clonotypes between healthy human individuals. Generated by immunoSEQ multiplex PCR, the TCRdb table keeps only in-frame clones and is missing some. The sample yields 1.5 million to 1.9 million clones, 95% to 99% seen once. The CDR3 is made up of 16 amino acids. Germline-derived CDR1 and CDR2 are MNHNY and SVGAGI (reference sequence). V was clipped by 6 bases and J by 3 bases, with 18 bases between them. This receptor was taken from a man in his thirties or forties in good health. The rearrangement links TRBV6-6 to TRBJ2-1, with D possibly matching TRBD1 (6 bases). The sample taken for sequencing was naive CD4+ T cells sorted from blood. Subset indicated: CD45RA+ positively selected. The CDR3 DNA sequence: TGTGCCAGCAGCGGATTCAGGGGTAAGAACTACAATGAGCAGTTCTTC. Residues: CASSGFRGKNYNEQFF.